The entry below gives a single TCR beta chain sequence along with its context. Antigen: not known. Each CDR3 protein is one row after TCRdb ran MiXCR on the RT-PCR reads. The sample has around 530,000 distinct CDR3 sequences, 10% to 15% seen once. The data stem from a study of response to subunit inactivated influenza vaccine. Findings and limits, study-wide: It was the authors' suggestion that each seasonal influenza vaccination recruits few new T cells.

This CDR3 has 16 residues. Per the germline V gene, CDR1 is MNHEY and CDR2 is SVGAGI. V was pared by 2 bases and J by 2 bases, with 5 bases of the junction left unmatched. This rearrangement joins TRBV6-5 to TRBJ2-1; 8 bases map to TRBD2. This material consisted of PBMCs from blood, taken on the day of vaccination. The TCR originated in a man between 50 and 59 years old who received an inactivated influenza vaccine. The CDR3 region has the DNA TGTGCCAGCAGTTACGTGGGACTAGGCCCCTACAATGAGCAGTTCTTC. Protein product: CASSYVGLGPYNEQFF.